This TCR beta chain was retrieved from a study of blood T cells in healthy people across ages (dated by TCRdb to between 2014 and 2017). Broadly, across the study: Template switching captured roughly one uniquely barcoded TCR beta cDNA molecule per two T cells in model experiments. Using deep sequencing normalized with unique cDNA molecular identifiers, the study measured how TCR beta repertoire diversity changes with age. Donors were grouped into four age groups: young (average roughly 16 years), middle-aged (39), aged (around 60) and long-lived (just over 80). Donors of different ages were randomly distributed across sequencing lanes to avoid experimental bias. The study analyzed two additional independent replicas of 1 million unique cDNA reads from the same blood draw for two donors, one aged 18 to 29 and one aged 80 or older.

CDR1 and CDR2 are drawn from the germline V gene: ENHRY, SYGVKD. There are 13 amino acids in the CDR3, from cysteine to phenylalanine inclusive. Of the read, only the CDR3 DNA is kept; its 39 bases are in frame from base 1. A word on this clonotype: Its antigen remains undetermined. No qualities accompany the bases; no much larger clone lies one base away.

The library was produced with 5' RACE. Data came from an Illumina HiSeq 2500. A second roughly 6 to 11 cycle PCR used a sample-barcoded 5' primer and a J-beta primer mix. Each TCR beta cDNA molecule received a unique molecular identifier from a template-switch 5' adaptor carrying 12 random nucleotides. Each sample yielded at least 2.5 million CDR3-containing paired-end reads. First-strand cDNA was synthesized from all RNA with the Mint cDNA synthesis kit, primed by a TRBC-specific oligonucleotide. Following uracil-DNA glycosylase treatment, a first 18-cycle PCR with universal primers M1SS and BC2_uni_R was performed on all cDNA. As for the authors' bioinformatics: For normalization, 1 million high-quality reads were randomly selected from each sample, with every read carrying a distinct molecular identifier. Instead of being binned into consensus sequences, reads that shared molecular identifiers were thrown out. MiTCR, set to a Q25 quality threshold and the strictest error-elimination algorithm, was used for CDR3 identification, clonotype clustering and error correction. A nonparametric unseen species model with Euler transformation was used to estimate a lower bound on total TCR beta diversity. The public reads were quality trimmed at Q25 with fastp and then assembled into clones with MiXCR by TCRdb, keeping productive beta chains. Rows with one shared CDR3 protein collapse into an entry with the most common genes and DNA. What appears here as the V and J calls and clone size reflects TCRdb's work, not the paper's. The sample table shows over a million distinct CDR3 sequences, and approximately 42% are seen once. The top ten hold 7.9% of the sample.

The roughly 42 donors, aged roughly 6 to 90 years, were systemically healthy Caucasian individuals from Russia. Each donor gave about 9.7 milliliters of peripheral blood, drawn into EDTA-treated Vacutainer tubes. Ficoll-Paque density-gradient centrifugation was used to isolate PBMCs, with at least 7 million obtained per sample. Total RNA was extracted from PBMCs with Trizol reagent, with at least 6 micrograms obtained per sample. Naive CD45RAhigh/CD27high T cell percentages were measured by flow cytometry on a PBMC aliquot from every donor. Results and caveats for the whole study, not just this receptor: Compared with the aged group, the long-lived group had more naive CD4+ T cells, fewer expanded clones and increased TCR diversity, a pattern suggesting age selection. The percentage of naive T cells measured by flow cytometry correlated strongly with observed TCR beta diversity. Observed TCR beta diversity per million T cells fell roughly linearly with age, and a significant reduction was already apparent by age roughly 40. Donor CMV infection status was unknown, potentially confounding age-related changes in expanded clonotypes. Total diversity estimates from one million sequenced T cells were considered lower bounds and underestimates. Conclusive comparison of naive and antigen-experienced compartments was prevented by the profiling of bulk unsorted PBMCs.

The sequence came from a young woman in good health. The sequencing sample was made of blood. The chain is assembled from TRBV10-3 and TRBJ2-5; the D gene cannot be resolved reliably. TRBJ2-7 matches the DNA end more closely, so the J call is doubtful. The CDR3 in this case is CAISYGPSYEQYF. The DNA reads as follows: TGTGCCATCAGTTATGGGCCAAGTTACGAGCAGTACTTC.